By share of the sample, the clone carrying this T cell receptor beta chain is medium-sized. Its antigen is not identified. Only in-frame clones appear in the TCRdb table, and some are missing; sequencing was by immunoSEQ multiplex PCR. The sample holds approximately 81,000 clones, roughly 84% seen once. These data are taken from a study of graft-versus-host responses after intestinal transplantation. About the study: Each patient got anti-thymocyte globulin induction, then tacrolimus and steroids for three to four years. General observations from the study: GvH clones detected in recipient marrow included some appearing first in ileum or blood. Within the allografts of patients who had graft-donor T cell macrochimerism, graft-versus-host to host-versus-graft clonal ratios were high. Peak circulating GvH clone levels were associated with early post-transplant HvG declines.

V was pared by 3 bases and J by 0 bases, with 4 bases of the junction left unmatched. CDR1 SGHTA and CDR2 FQGNSA come from the germline V gene. This CDR3 is 15 amino acids long. Material: unstimulated CD8+ T cells sorted from spleen or lymph node cells, obtained before transplant. The chain recombines TRBV7-2 with TRBJ2-7; 8 nucleotides match TRBD1. This clonotype was obtained from a human donor who was the organ donor for an intestinal transplant. Here the CDR3 reads CASSFRGQGSYEQYF. The CDR3 DNA reads TGTGCCAGCAGCTTTAGAGGACAGGGCTCCTACGAGCAGTACTTC.